The entry below gives a single TCR beta chain sequence along with its context. Antigen specificity is unknown. Trimming cost V 5 bases and J 7 bases, with 12 bases left between them. The CDR3 is made up of 13 amino acids. Germline lookup yields CDR1 MNHEY and CDR2 SMNVEV (reference sequence). During its preparation, the TCRbeta library received unique molecular identifiers. Using its own MiXCR run on the PCR reads, TCRdb lists one record per CDR3 protein. The sample holds a few hundred thousand distinct CDR3 sequences; 25% to 30% are singletons and the top ten take about 35%. These data originate in a study of T-cell reconstitution after alpha-beta-depleted transplantation in children. The study's findings and limits: Roughly two months post-transplant, alpha-beta T cells reportedly originated from several hundred graft clones that had expanded. The origin of high day-60 TCRbeta diversity in some patients lay in surviving recipient T cells and thymic progenitors. Counts and diversity of T cells one year after transplant came mostly from newly produced T cells.

Sequencing was performed on PBMCs, taken before TCRalphabeta/CD19-depleted stem cell transplant. This sequence was found in a boy younger than two with Wiskott-Aldrich syndrome, due to receive a stem cell transplant. This sequence joins TRBV27 and TRBJ2-1; D is ambiguous. CDR3 in DNA: TGTGCCAGCAGTCCCCTCCTTGCTAATGAGCAGTTCTTC. This gives the protein CASSPLLANEQFF.